The rows below give T cell receptor beta chains drawn from one sample of a study of graft-versus-host responses after intestinal transplantation. Sequencing was performed with immunoSEQ multiplex PCR; in TCRdb, only in-frame clones are kept and a portion is missing. The data contain 18,000 or so clones, around 93% of them seen just once; the ten biggest clones take up about 0.83%. The sequencing here drew on PBMCs, taken 23 days after intestinal transplant. The source is a human patient who received an intestinal transplant, so some T cells may come from the graft donor. Both conserved end residues are part of each CDR3. Each record gives: D gene, clone size, J gene, V gene, CDR3 DNA, CDR3 protein. D genes are given only for firm matches. Size tells how often a clone was seen (once, few, many) or the class of an expanded clone, and some rows leave it out.

TRBD2,once,TRBJ2-2,TRBV29-1,TGCAGCGTTGAGATGCGGGAGACCACCGGGGAGCTGTTTTTT,CSVEMRETTGELFF
TRBD1,.,TRBJ1-1,TRBV7-9,TGTGCCAGCAGCTTATGGTGGACAGGGGCGCGAATGAACACTGAAGCTTTCTTT,CASSLWWTGARMNTEAFF
.,once,TRBJ2-1,TRBV4-2,TGTGCCAGCAGCCAAGGAGGAGACAATGAGCAGTTCTTC,CASSQGGDNEQFF
.,.,TRBJ2-7,TRBV14,TGTGCCAGCAGCCATAGATCCGCGGGCACCTACGAGCAGTACTTC,CASSHRSAGTYEQYF
.,.,TRBJ2-3,TRBV4-1,TGCGCCAGCAGCCAAGAGGGAGTGGGAGATACGCAGTATTTT,CASSQEGVGDTQYF
.,.,TRBJ1-5,TRBV7-9,TGTGCCAGCAGTCATACAGGATCCCATCAGCCCCAGCATTTT,CASSHTGSHQPQHF
.,.,TRBJ2-5,TRBV7-9,TGTGCCAGCAGCTTAATGCCGACCAATCAAGAGGCCCAGTACTTC,CASSLMPTNQEAQYF
TRBD1,once,TRBJ1-1,TRBV6-6,TGTGCCAGCAGTTACCCGGTGGGACAGGGTGGCACTGAAGCTTTCTTT,CASSYPVGQGGTEAFF
.,.,TRBJ2-1,TRBV6-5,TGTGCCAGCAGTTACGGGTCCGATTGGGGAAACAATGAGCAGTTCTTC,CASSYGSDWGNNEQFF
TRBD2,.,TRBJ2-1,TRBV5-1,TGCGCCAGCAGCTTTGCTAGCGGGAGGGCCGGTCAGAATGAGCAGTTCTTC,CASSFASGRAGQNEQFF
TRBD1,once,TRBJ1-5,TRBV5-6,TGTGCCAGCAGCCGACAGGGGGCTGGTCAGCCCCAGCATTTT,CASSRQGAGQPQHF
.,.,TRBJ1-2,TRBV18,TGTGCCAGCTCACCCCTGGAGGAGGGTGGCTACACCTTC,CASSPLEEGGYTF
.,.,TRBJ2-7,TRBV6-5,TGTGCCAGCAAGCTCAGCCCTATCTCCTACGAGCAGTACTTC,CASKLSPISYEQYF
.,.,TRBJ1-5,TRBV6-6,TGTGCCAGCAGTTACTCCGGTCAGCCCCAGCATTTT,CASSYSGQPQHF
.,once,TRBJ2-5,TRBV6-6,TGTGCCAGCAGTTACTCGGAGACCCAGTACTTC,CASSYSETQYF
.,once,TRBJ1-2,TRBV9,TGTGCCAGCAGCGTAGGGACAGCGGGTAACTATGGCTACACCTTC,CASSVGTAGNYGYTF
.,.,TRBJ2-7,TRBV21-1,TGTGCCAGCAGCAAAGAGGGCAGAGCCTACGAGCAGTACTTC,CASSKEGRAYEQYF
TRBD1,.,TRBJ2-7,TRBV5-1,TGCGCCAGCAGCCCCGACAGGGGCGCCTACGAGCAGTACTTC,CASSPDRGAYEQYF